This TCR beta chain was recorded in a study of siplizumab effects on memory and regulatory T cells. Study-level findings and limits: In siplizumab cultures, the suppressive function of proliferating Tregs remained unconfirmed. Alloreactive sequences traceable to unstimulated CD4+ memory cells declined significantly under siplizumab.

Assay used: immunoSEQ multiplex PCR; TCRdb lists only in-frame clones, some missing. The sample holds over 85,000 clones, more than 95% seen once. Concerning this clone: No antigen is known for it.

Looked up from germline, CDR1 is LNHDA and CDR2 is SQIVND (reference sequence). V lost 4 bases and J 9 bases, leaving 10 bases between the germline ends. This CDR3 is built from 12 residues. The TCR originated in a human donor in good health. Sequencing was carried out using naive CD4+ T cells sorted from blood. The gene calls are TRBV19 and TRBJ2-1; no firm D call. Written as DNA, the CDR3 is TGTGCCAGTAGTAAACGGCTCAGTGAGCAGTTCTTC. This translates into CASSKRLSEQFF.